This TCR beta chain was sequenced in a study of T-cell memory formation after mild COVID-19. Across the study: Clustering of TCRs was largely donor specific. Study-level points and caveats: Clones shrinking between day 15 and 85 showed a balanced CD4/CD8 split, and those that grew later tilted toward CD4+. In pre-infection memory, a portion of responding clones appeared, which suggested that cross-reactive memory joined. Of the contracting clones, CD4+ ones lay mainly in CM and EM, and CD8+ ones in EMRA.

This CDR3 comprises 18 residues. Germline V gene lookup returns CDR1 SGHTA and CDR2 FQGTGA. J gave up 0 bases and V 3 bases, and 7 bases lay outside the gene matches. TCRdb ran MiXCR on the 5' RACE reads and lists one entry per CDR3 protein. Found here are 390,000 or so distinct CDR3 sequences, about 15% of them singletons; the top ten hold roughly 21%. With regard to this clonotype: Its target is not known.

The V gene is TRBV7-3, the J gene TRBJ2-1; TRBD2 aligns across 11 bases. Source material: PBMCs or a T cell subset sorted from them (not recorded which). The origin of this receptor is a man between 18 and 35 years old who had mild COVID-19 (a few samples of this study predate the infection). Cell type and time point are not known. This CDR3 is CASSLVAGGLSSYNEQFF. The CDR3 nucleotides are TGTGCCAGCAGCTTGGTAGCGGGGGGGTTGAGCTCCTACAATGAGCAGTTCTTC.